This T cell receptor beta chain stems from a study of CD8+ T cells in alopecia areata. Broader study findings: Normal skin's resident alphabeta T cells are sequenced alongside lesional scalp T cells.

The authors extracted RNA and reverse transcribed it into cDNA as the sequencing template. Clones were read by immunoSEQ multiplex PCR, and TCRdb kept only the in-frame ones, dropping some. The sample carries some 150,000 clones, around three fifths recorded once. This CDR3 has 15 residues. The J segment lost 6 bases and the V segment lost 7 bases, leaving 7 bases of the junction unmatched. Per the germline V gene, CDR1 is SEHNR and CDR2 is FQNEAQ (reference sequence). Obtained from alopecia areata patients were lesional scalp punch biopsies along with peripheral blood. A remark on this clone: What it recognizes is unknown.

The source was CD4+ T cells sorted from blood, collected at week 0. The source of this sequence is a human donor with alopecia areata. The chain links TRBV7-9 to TRBJ2-2, with TRBD1 matching over 11 bases. The CDR3 nucleotides read TGTGCCAGCAAATATTGGACAGGGGGCCCCGGGGAGCTGTTTTTT. Translating gives CASKYWTGGPGELFF.